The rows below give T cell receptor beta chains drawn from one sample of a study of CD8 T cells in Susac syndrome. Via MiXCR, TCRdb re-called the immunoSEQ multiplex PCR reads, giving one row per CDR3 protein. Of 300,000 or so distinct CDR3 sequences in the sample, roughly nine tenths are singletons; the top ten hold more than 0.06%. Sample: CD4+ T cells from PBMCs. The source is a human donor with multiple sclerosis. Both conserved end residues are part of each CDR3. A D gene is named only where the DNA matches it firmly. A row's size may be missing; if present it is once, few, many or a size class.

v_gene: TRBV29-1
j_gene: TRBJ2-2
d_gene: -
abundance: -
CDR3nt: TGCAGCGTTGGTTCTTCTCCAAACACCGGGGAGCTGTTTTTT
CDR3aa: CSVGSSPNTGELFF

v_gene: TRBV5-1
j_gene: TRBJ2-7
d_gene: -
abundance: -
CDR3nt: TGCGCCAGCAGTCAACTGGGCGGGACGAAGTACGAGCAGTACTTC
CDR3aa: CASSQLGGTKYEQYF

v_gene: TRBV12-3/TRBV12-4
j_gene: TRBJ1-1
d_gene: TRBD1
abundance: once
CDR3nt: TGTGCCAGCACCAGGGGGACAGGCTACACTGAAGCTTTCTTT
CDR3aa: CASTRGTGYTEAFF

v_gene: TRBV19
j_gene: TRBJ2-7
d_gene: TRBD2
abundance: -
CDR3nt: TGTGCCAGTAGTAATAGGGAGGGCTACGAGCAGTACTTC
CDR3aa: CASSNREGYEQYF

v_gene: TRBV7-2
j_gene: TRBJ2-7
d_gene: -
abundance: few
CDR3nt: TGTGCCAGCAGCCAAGGGCGGATTTGGCCCTACGAGCAGTACTTC
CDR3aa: CASSQGRIWPYEQYF

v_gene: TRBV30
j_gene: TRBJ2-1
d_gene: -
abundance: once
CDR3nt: TGTGCCTGGAGTGTAGGGTATCAGGAAGAGCACAATGAGCAGTTCTTC
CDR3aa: CAWSVGYQEEHNEQFF

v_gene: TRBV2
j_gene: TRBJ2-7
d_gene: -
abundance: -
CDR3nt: TGTGCCAGCAGTGAAGGGGGGTACGAGCAGTACTTC
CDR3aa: CASSEGGYEQYF

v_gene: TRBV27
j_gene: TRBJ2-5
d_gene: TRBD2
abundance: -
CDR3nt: TGTGCCAGCAGTATTAGCGGGGAGACCCAGTACTTC
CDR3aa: CASSISGETQYF

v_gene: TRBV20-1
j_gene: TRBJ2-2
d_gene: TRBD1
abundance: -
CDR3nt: TGCAGTGCCCAGGGACAGACGAACACCGGGGAGCTGTTTTTT
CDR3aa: CSAQGQTNTGELFF

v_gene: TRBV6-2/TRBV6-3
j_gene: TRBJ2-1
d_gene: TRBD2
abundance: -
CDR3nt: TGTGCCAGCAGTAACCAACCTGTAGCGGGGGGGCCGAGTATCCAGTTCTTC
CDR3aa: CASSNQPVAGGPSIQFF

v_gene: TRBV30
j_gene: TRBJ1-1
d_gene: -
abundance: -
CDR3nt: TGTGGCATGGCGACTTATCGAGGTAAAGCTTTCTTT
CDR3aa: CGMATYRGKAFF

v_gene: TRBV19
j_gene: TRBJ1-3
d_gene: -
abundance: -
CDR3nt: TGTGCCAGTAGTATCTATCGGGGGTCCTCTGGAAACACCATATATTTT
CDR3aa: CASSIYRGSSGNTIYF

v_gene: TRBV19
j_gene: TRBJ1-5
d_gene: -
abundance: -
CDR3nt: TGTGCCAGTAATGATCAGGGAAGGGGCTATCAGCCCCAGCATTTT
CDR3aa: CASNDQGRGYQPQHF

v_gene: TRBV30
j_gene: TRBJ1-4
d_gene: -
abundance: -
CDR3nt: TGTGCCTGGAGTCCTATCCGCGCGGGGAACTTACTGTTTTTT
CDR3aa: CAWSPIRAGNLLFF

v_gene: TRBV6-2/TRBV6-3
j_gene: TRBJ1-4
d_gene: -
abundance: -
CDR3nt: TGTGCCAGCACTTCCGGGGGGTCGACTAATGAAAAACTGTTTTTT
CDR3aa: CASTSGGSTNEKLFF

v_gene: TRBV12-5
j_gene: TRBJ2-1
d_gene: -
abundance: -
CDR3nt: TGTGCTAGTGGTTTACTAGGAGGGCGCGAGAATGAGCAGTTCTTC
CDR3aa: CASGLLGGRENEQFF

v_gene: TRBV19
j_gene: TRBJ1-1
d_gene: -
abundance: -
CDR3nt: TGTGCCAGTAGACAAGACAGTTACAACACTGAAGCTTTCTTT
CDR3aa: CASRQDSYNTEAFF

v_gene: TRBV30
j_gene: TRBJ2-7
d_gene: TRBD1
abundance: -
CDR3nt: TGTGCCTGGAGTGTACTGACAGGGTGGAACGAGCAGTACTTC
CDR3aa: CAWSVLTGWNEQYF

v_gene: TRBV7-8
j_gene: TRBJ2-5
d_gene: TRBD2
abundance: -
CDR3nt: TGTGCCAGCAGCTCCAGCGGGGGGACGGGGTGGTGGGAGACCCAGTACTTC
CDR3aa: CASSSSGGTGWWETQYF

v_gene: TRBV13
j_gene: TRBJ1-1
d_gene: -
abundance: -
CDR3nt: TGTGCCAGCAGCGCCAGATCCCGGGATACTGAAGCTTTCTTT
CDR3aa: CASSARSRDTEAFF

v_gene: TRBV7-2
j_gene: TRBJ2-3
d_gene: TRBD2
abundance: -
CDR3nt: TGTGCCAGCAGCCCCACCGGGACTAGCGGTCCAGATACGCAGTATTTT
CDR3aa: CASSPTGTSGPDTQYF

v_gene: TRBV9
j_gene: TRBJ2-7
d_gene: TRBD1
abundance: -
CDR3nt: TGTGCCAGCAGCGTAGGCGGGGGACAGGGTTGGCACGAGCAGTACTTC
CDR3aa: CASSVGGGQGWHEQYF

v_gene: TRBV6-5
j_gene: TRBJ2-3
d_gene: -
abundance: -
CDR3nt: TGTGCCAGCAGGGCAGGGGCTGAAACGCAGTATTTT
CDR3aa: CASRAGAETQYF

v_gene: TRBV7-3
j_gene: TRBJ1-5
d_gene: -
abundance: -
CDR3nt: TGTGCCAGCAGCTTAAATGCCAATCAGCCCCAGCATTTT
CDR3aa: CASSLNANQPQHF

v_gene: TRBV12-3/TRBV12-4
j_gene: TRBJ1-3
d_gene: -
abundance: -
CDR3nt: TGTGCCAGCAGTTTTGGGCCCAGAGCGGGAAACACCATATATTTT
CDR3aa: CASSFGPRAGNTIYF

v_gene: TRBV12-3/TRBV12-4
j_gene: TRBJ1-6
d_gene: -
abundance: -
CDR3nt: TGTGCCAGCAGTCTCCGTGGGTCTAGCTCCTATAATTCACCCCTCCACTTT
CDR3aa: CASSLRGSSSYNSPLHF

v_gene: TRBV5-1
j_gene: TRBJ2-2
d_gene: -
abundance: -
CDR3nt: TGCGCCAGCAGCTTGGCTGACCACACCGGGGAGCTGTTTTTT
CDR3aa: CASSLADHTGELFF

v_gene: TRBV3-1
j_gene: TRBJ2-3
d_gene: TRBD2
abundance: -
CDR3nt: TGTGCCAGCAGCCATGTTCTCGGGAGGGGCCTTAGTTTT
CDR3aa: CASSHVLGRGLSF

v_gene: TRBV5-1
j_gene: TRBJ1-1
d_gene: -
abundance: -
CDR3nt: TGCGCCAGCAGCTTGGAAGCGCGAGTGAACACTGAAGCTTTCTTT
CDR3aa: CASSLEARVNTEAFF

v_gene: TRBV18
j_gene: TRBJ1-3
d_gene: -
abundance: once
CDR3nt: TGTGCCAGCTCACTCGGGGAAGGGCGAAACACCATATATTTT
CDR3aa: CASSLGEGRNTIYF

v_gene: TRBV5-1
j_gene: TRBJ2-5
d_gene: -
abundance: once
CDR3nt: TGCGCCAGCAGTTTGCAGGTGGGGGGCCGAGAGACCCAGTACTTC
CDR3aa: CASSLQVGGRETQYF

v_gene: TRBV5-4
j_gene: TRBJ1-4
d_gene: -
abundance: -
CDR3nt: TGTGCCAGCACCACCACAGGCTGGGGGCTGATGGATGAAAAACTGTTTTTT
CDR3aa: CASTTTGWGLMDEKLFF

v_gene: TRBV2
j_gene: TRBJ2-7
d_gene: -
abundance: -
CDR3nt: TGTGCCAGCACATCTACCTACGAGCAGTACTTC
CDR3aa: CASTSTYEQYF

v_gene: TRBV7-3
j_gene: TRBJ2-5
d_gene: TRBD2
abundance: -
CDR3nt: TGTGCCAGCAGCTCGACTAGCGCCGAGACCCAGTACTTC
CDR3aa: CASSSTSAETQYF

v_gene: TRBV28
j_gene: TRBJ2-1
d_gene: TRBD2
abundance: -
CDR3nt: TGTGCCAGCAGTTTAATTCAGGGCTTGCTAGCGGGACGCAATGAGCAGTTCTTC
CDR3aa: CASSLIQGLLAGRNEQFF

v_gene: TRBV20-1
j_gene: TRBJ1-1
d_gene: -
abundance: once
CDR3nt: TGCAGTGCTTCAAGACAGACCATGAACACTGAAGCTTTCTTT
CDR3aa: CSASRQTMNTEAFF

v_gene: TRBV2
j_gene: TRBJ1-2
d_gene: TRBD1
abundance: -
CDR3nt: TGTGCCAGCAGAGCGGACAGGGCTAACTATGGCTACACCTTC
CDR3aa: CASRADRANYGYTF

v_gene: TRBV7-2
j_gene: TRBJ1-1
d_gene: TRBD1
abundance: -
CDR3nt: TGTGCCAGCAGCCGCCCAGGACAGGAAGAAGCTTTCTTT
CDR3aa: CASSRPGQEEAFF

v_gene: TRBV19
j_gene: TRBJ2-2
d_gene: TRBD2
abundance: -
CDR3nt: TGTGCCAGTGCGGCTAGCGGGAGGGCAACGAACACCGGGGAGCTGTTTTTT
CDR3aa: CASAASGRATNTGELFF

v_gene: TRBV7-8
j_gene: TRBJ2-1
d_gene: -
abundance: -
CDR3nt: TGTGCCAGCAGCTTAATACGGTACAATGAGCAGTTCTTC
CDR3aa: CASSLIRYNEQFF

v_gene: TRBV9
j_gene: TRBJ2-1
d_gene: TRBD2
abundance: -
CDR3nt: TGTGCCAGCAGCGTAGCTGCGGCGGGAGGATACAATGAGCAGTTCTTC
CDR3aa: CASSVAAAGGYNEQFF

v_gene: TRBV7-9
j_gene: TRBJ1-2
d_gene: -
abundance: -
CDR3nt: TGTGCCAGCAGCTTAGACAGGGTCGACTATGGCTACACCTTC
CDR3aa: CASSLDRVDYGYTF

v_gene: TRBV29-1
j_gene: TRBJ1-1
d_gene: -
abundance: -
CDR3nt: TGCAGCGCGCACAAGGGGGGATCGGGGACTGAAGCTTTCTTT
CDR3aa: CSAHKGGSGTEAFF

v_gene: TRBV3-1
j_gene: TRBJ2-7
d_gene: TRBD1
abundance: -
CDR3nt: TGTGCCAGCAGCCTCCGGGACAGAAGGTCCGAGCAGTACTTC
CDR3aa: CASSLRDRRSEQYF

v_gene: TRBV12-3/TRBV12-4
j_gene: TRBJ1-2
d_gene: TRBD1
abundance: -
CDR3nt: TGTGCCAGCAGAACGACAGGGGTTGGCTACACCTTC
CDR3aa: CASRTTGVGYTF

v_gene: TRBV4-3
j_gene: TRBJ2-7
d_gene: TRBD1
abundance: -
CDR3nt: TGCGCCAGCAGCCAAGGCACACACAGACAGGGGATCTACTACGAGCAGTACTTC
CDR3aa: CASSQGTHRQGIYYEQYF

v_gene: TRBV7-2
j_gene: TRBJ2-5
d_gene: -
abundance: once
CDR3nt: TGTGCCAGCCTACGAGGCGTAGTGTTTGAGGGGAGAGAGACCCAGTACTTC
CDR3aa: CASLRGVVFEGRETQYF

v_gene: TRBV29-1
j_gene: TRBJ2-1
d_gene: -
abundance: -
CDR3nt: TGCAGCGTTGAGCGGACCTCCTACAATGAGCAGTTCTTC
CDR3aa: CSVERTSYNEQFF

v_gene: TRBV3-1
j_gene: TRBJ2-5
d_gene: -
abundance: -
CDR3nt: TGTGCCAGCAGCCAAGATCTCAGGGCCAAAAAGACCCAGTACTTC
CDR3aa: CASSQDLRAKKTQYF

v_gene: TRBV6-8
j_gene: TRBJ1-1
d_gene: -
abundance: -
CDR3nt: TGTGCCAGCAGTTACACTAACAGGGAGAACACTGAAGCTTTCTTT
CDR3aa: CASSYTNRENTEAFF

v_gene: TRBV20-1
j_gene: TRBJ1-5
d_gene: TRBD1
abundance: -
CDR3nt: TGCAGTGCTAGAGATCCGGACAGGGGGCCTTATCAGCCCCAGCATTTT
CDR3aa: CSARDPDRGPYQPQHF

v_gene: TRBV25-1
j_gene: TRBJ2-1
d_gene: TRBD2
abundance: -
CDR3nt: TGTGCCAGCAGTGAGGTAGCGGGAGTAAATGAGCAGTTCTTC
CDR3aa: CASSEVAGVNEQFF

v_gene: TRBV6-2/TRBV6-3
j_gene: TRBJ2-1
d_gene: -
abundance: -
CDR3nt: TGTGCCAGCAGTTTCGTACTCGCAGACAATGAGCAGTTCTTC
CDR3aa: CASSFVLADNEQFF

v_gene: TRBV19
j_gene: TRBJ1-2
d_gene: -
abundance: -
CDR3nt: TGTGCCAGTCATAGCTCGGGCAGACCCTATGGCTACACCTTC
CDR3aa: CASHSSGRPYGYTF

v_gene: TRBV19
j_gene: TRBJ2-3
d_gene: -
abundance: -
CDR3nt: TGTGCCAGTAGTCATGCTCTTACCCTGGGAGATACGCAGTATTTT
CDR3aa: CASSHALTLGDTQYF